This is a list of T cell receptor beta chains from one sample in a study of tumor T cells in aggressive B-cell lymphoma. Here immunoSEQ multiplex PCR was the method, and the copy in TCRdb shows in-frame clones only, minus some. This repertoire shows some 11,000 clones, 80% to 95% found once; its top ten account for 3%. The sample consisted of tumor tissue. The receptors originated from an adult with diffuse large B cell lymphoma. Both conserved end residues are part of each CDR3. Fields, in order: CDR3 protein, CDR3 DNA, V gene, clone size, J gene, D gene. The D gene is left open where the match is weak. Size values are once, few and many counts, or a class for expanded clones, and some rows have none.

cdr3_aa: CASSSTPDSNQPQHF
cdr3_nt: TGCGCCAGCAGCTCGACACCCGATAGCAATCAGCCCCAGCATTTT
v_call: TRBV5-1
clone_size: NA
j_call: TRBJ1-5
d_call: NA

cdr3_aa: CASRIGGGHQPQHF
cdr3_nt: TGTGCCAGTAGAATTGGGGGGGGCCATCAGCCCCAGCATTTT
v_call: TRBV19
clone_size: NA
j_call: TRBJ1-5
d_call: NA

cdr3_aa: CASSEGDRISYEQYF
cdr3_nt: TGTGCCAGCAGTGAAGGGGACAGGATTTCCTACGAGCAGTACTTC
v_call: TRBV6-1
clone_size: NA
j_call: TRBJ2-7
d_call: TRBD1

cdr3_aa: CASSEGQGMNTEAFF
cdr3_nt: TGTGCCAGTAGTGAGGGACAGGGGATGAACACTGAAGCTTTCTTT
v_call: TRBV19
clone_size: NA
j_call: TRBJ1-1
d_call: TRBD1

cdr3_aa: CASSELILGPRGETQYF
cdr3_nt: TGTGCCAGCAGTGAACTAATATTGGGGCCCCGGGGGGAGACCCAGTACTTC
v_call: TRBV2
clone_size: NA
j_call: TRBJ2-5
d_call: NA

cdr3_aa: CASRPGQSYEQYF
cdr3_nt: TGTGCCAGCAGGCCGGGACAGTCCTACGAGCAGTACTTC
v_call: TRBV7-2
clone_size: NA
j_call: TRBJ2-7
d_call: TRBD1

cdr3_aa: CASSLATGTDYNSPLHF
cdr3_nt: TGTGCCAGCAGCTTGGCTACGGGGACAGATTATAATTCACCCCTCCACTTT
v_call: TRBV5-4
clone_size: NA
j_call: TRBJ1-6
d_call: TRBD1

cdr3_aa: CASSIDNYQPQHF
cdr3_nt: TGTGCCAGTAGTATCGACAACTATCAGCCCCAGCATTTT
v_call: TRBV19
clone_size: NA
j_call: TRBJ1-5
d_call: NA

cdr3_aa: CASSSGTSESEQFF
cdr3_nt: TGTGCTAGCAGCTCCGGGACTAGCGAAAGTGAGCAGTTCTTC
v_call: TRBV7-7
clone_size: NA
j_call: TRBJ2-1
d_call: TRBD2

cdr3_aa: CASGSNSGNEKLFF
cdr3_nt: TGTGCCAGCGGGTCTAACAGTGGGAATGAAAAACTGTTTTTT
v_call: TRBV27
clone_size: once
j_call: TRBJ1-4
d_call: NA

cdr3_aa: CASRRVFTGTDTQYF
cdr3_nt: TGCGCCAGCAGACGGGTGTTCACTGGCACAGATACGCAGTATTTT
v_call: TRBV4-1
clone_size: NA
j_call: TRBJ2-3
d_call: NA

cdr3_aa: CASSESPSYEQYF
cdr3_nt: TGTGCCAGCAGCGAATCCCCCAGCTACGAGCAGTACTTC
v_call: TRBV7-9
clone_size: NA
j_call: TRBJ2-7
d_call: NA

cdr3_aa: CASSRRFTGVNDGYTF
cdr3_nt: TGTGCCAGCAGCAGGCGGTTCACAGGCGTTAACGATGGCTACACCTTC
v_call: TRBV21-1
clone_size: NA
j_call: TRBJ1-2
d_call: NA

cdr3_aa: CASSQDGRGPGGELFF
cdr3_nt: TGTGCCAGCAGCCAAGACGGCAGGGGCCCCGGCGGGGAGCTGTTTTTT
v_call: TRBV4-2
clone_size: once
j_call: TRBJ2-2
d_call: NA

cdr3_aa: CAWAPGTEKLFF
cdr3_nt: TGTGCCTGGGCCCCTGGGACAGAAAAACTGTTTTTT
v_call: TRBV30
clone_size: NA
j_call: TRBJ1-4
d_call: NA

cdr3_aa: CASTPGGPSVEAFF
cdr3_nt: TGTGCCAGCACTCCCGGGGGGCCATCTGTTGAAGCTTTCTTT
v_call: TRBV27
clone_size: NA
j_call: TRBJ1-1
d_call: NA

cdr3_aa: CSVEWTSASTDTQYF
cdr3_nt: TGCAGCGTTGAATGGACTAGCGCTAGCACAGATACGCAGTATTTT
v_call: TRBV29-1
clone_size: NA
j_call: TRBJ2-3
d_call: TRBD2

cdr3_aa: CASSEGQGSISEAFF
cdr3_nt: TGCGCCAGCAGTGAGGGACAGGGTTCAATCTCTGAAGCTTTCTTT
v_call: TRBV10-1
clone_size: NA
j_call: TRBJ1-1
d_call: TRBD1

cdr3_aa: CASSYMQGYGYTF
cdr3_nt: TGTGCCAGCAGTTACATGCAGGGGTATGGCTACACCTTT
v_call: TRBV6-5
clone_size: NA
j_call: TRBJ1-2
d_call: NA

cdr3_aa: CASGLVRVAGGRETQYF
cdr3_nt: TGTGCTAGTGGTTTGGTACGAGTAGCGGGGGGGCGAGAGACCCAGTACTTC
v_call: TRBV12-5
clone_size: NA
j_call: TRBJ2-5
d_call: TRBD2

cdr3_aa: CASSPRQDSGDGYTF
cdr3_nt: TGTGCCAGCTCCCCCCGCCAGGACAGCGGTGATGGCTACACCTTC
v_call: TRBV18
clone_size: NA
j_call: TRBJ1-2
d_call: NA

cdr3_aa: CASSLTLSGYTDTQYF
cdr3_nt: TGTGCCAGCAGCTTAACGTTGAGCGGTTATACAGATACGCAGTATTTT
v_call: TRBV7-3
clone_size: NA
j_call: TRBJ2-3
d_call: NA

cdr3_aa: CASSPISGETQYF
cdr3_nt: TGTGCCAGCTCACCAATTAGCGGGGAGACCCAGTACTTC
v_call: TRBV18
clone_size: NA
j_call: TRBJ2-5
d_call: TRBD2

cdr3_aa: CATRRTGGTVETGELFF
cdr3_nt: TGTGCCACCCGACGGACAGGGGGAACGGTTGAGACCGGGGAGCTGTTTTTT
v_call: TRBV25-1
clone_size: NA
j_call: TRBJ2-2
d_call: TRBD1

cdr3_aa: CASMGGLSYEQYF
cdr3_nt: TGTGCCAGCATGGGCGGACTCTCCTACGAGCAGTACTTC
v_call: TRBV6-5
clone_size: NA
j_call: TRBJ2-7
d_call: NA

cdr3_aa: CASSYRDREPLVLFF
cdr3_nt: TGCGCCAGCAGCTACCGGGACAGGGAACCGTTAGTTCTGTTTTTT
v_call: TRBV4-1
clone_size: once
j_call: TRBJ1-4
d_call: TRBD1